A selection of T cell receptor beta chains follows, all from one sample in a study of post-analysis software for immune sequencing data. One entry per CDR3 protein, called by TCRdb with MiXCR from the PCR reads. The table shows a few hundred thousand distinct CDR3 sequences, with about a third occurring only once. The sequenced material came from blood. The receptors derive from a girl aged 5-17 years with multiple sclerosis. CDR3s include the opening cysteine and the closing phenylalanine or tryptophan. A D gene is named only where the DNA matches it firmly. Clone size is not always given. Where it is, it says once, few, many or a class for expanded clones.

TGTGCCAGCAGCCTCCGGGGGGGCCCTTCCTCCGATACGCAGTATTTT	CASSLRGGPSSDTQYF	TRBD2	TRBV3-1	TRBJ2-3	-
TGCGCCAGCAGTCTGGGTACAGGGTTAGAGGAAAAACTGTTTTTT	CASSLGTGLEEKLFF	-	TRBV5-1	TRBJ1-4	-
TGTGCCGGCGCCATGGGGGCTGTTGGAGAGACCCAGTACTTC	CAGAMGAVGETQYF	-	TRBV12-3/TRBV12-4	TRBJ2-5	-
TGTGCCAGCATCCAACCGGGACTCGGGGAGCTGTTTTTT	CASIQPGLGELFF	-	TRBV6-5	TRBJ2-2	-
TGTGCCACCAGCAGGGCCGGGACAGGGGTCTACGAGCAGTACTTC	CATSRAGTGVYEQYF	TRBD1	TRBV15	TRBJ2-7	-
TGCAGTGCTAGACTCCCAGCGAACACCGGGGAGCTGTTTTTT	CSARLPANTGELFF	-	TRBV20-1	TRBJ2-2	once
TGCAGCGTTCTCCGGGGGGGAGGGGAGACCCAGTACTTC	CSVLRGGGETQYF	TRBD2	TRBV29-1	TRBJ2-5	-
TGCGCCAGCAGCTTTTTCGGACGCAATGAGCAGTTCTTC	CASSFFGRNEQFF	-	TRBV5-1	TRBJ2-1	few
TGCAGTGCTCGCCCCCTGGGGGGGCTCACAGATACGCAGTATTTT	CSARPLGGLTDTQYF	-	TRBV20-1	TRBJ2-3	-
TGTGCCAGCAGCCCGGAGCGGGCGAGCACAGATACGCAGTATTTT	CASSPERASTDTQYF	-	TRBV3-1	TRBJ2-3	-
TGTGCCAGCAGTTATACAGTTCCCTACGAGCAGTACTTC	CASSYTVPYEQYF	-	TRBV12-3/TRBV12-4	TRBJ2-7	few
TGTGCCAGCAGCAAGGGAGACCCCACACCGGGCACAGATACGCAGTATTTT	CASSKGDPTPGTDTQYF	-	TRBV21-1	TRBJ2-3	few
TGCAGTGCCAAGGGACCGTACTCCTACGAGCAGTACTTC	CSAKGPYSYEQYF	-	TRBV20-1	TRBJ2-7	-
TGCAGCCTCGCAGGGGCGAATGGGAATGAGCAGTTCTTC	CSLAGANGNEQFF	-	TRBV20-1	TRBJ2-1	-
TGTGCCACGGGGGCGGGGGAGAACACTGAAGCTTTCTTT	CATGAGENTEAFF	-	TRBV10-3	TRBJ1-1	once
TGCAGCGTTGTGCAGATCAATCAGCCCCAGCATTTT	CSVVQINQPQHF	-	TRBV29-1	TRBJ1-5	few
TGCGCCAGCAGCTCACCCCTGGGGCTTCTCAGCTCCTACAATGAGCAGTTCTTC	CASSSPLGLLSSYNEQFF	-	TRBV5-1	TRBJ2-1	many
TGTGCCAGCAGTGCCCCAGGACGCACTGAAGCTTTCTTT	CASSAPGRTEAFF	-	TRBV6-1	TRBJ1-1	-
TGTGCCAGCAGACTATATGGCACTGAAGCTTTCTTT	CASRLYGTEAFF	-	TRBV28	TRBJ1-1	-
TGTGCCAGCAGCTTTGGGACAGGGGGCTTTGGTGGCTACACCTTC	CASSFGTGGFGGYTF	TRBD1	TRBV5-8	TRBJ1-2	few